These 6 T cell receptor beta chains were all obtained from the same sample, sequenced in a study of blood T cell repertoires in COVID-19. Sequencing used immunoSEQ multiplex PCR; TCRdb keeps in-frame clones, though not all of them. The sample includes roughly 190,000 clones, under 90% of them seen just once. Material: peripheral blood. The receptors were gathered from a human donor in a cohort sampled during active COVID-19.

The V call is TRBV19, the J call TRBJ2-2; 8 nucleotides align to TRBD1. Looked up from germline, CDR1 is LNHDA and CDR2 is SQIVND (reference sequence). The CDR3 extends over 16 amino acids. V lost 5 bases to trimming and J lost 2 bases; unmatched junction nucleotides: 7. The CDR3, as DNA: TGTGCCAGTAGTTTTGACAGGGGAATCAACACCGGGGAGCTGTTTTTT. Translation gives CASSFDRGINTGELFF. The variable domain in full, with the rest retrieved from reference TRBV19 and TRBJ2-2, is DGGITQSPKYLFRKEGQNVTLSCEQNLNHDAMYWYRQDPGQGLRLIYYSQIVNDFQKGDIAEGYSVSREKKESFPLTVTSAQKNPTAFYLCASSFDRGINTGELFFGEGSRLTVL.

This chain connects TRBV29-1 to TRBJ1-2; 7 positions agree with TRBD1. Trimming removed 5 bases from V and 4 bases from J; junction bases left unmatched: 7. CDR1 is SQVTM, CDR2 ANQGSEA, per germline. The CDR3 is 13 residues long. CDR3 sequence: CSVIQGTFYGYTF. CDR3 nucleotides: TGCAGCGTTATACAGGGGACTTTCTATGGCTACACCTTC.

This clone has just one count. Germline is not matched at one junction end, which may reflect a read error. The chain combines TRBV19 with TRBJ1-1; the D is unclear. This CDR3 comprises 14 residues. Germline assignment: CDR1 LNHDA and CDR2 SQIVND (reference sequence). The CDR3 region has the DNA TGTGCCAGTAGTATAGGACCCGGGAACAGTGAAGCTTTCTTT. Amino acid sequence: CASSIGPGNSEAFF.

This chain joins TRBV5-1 and TRBJ2-1; perhaps TRBD1 as D (6 bases). The CDR3 contains 12 residues. V shed 9 bases and J shed 2 bases, with 9 bases lying between them. The germline V gene has CDR1 SGHRS and CDR2 YFSETQ. This chain's CDR3 is CAIQGTYNEQFF. The CDR3 coding sequence is TGCGCCATCCAGGGGACCTACAATGAGCAGTTCTTC.

This sequence joins TRBV10-3 and TRBJ2-1, with 8 bases that match TRBD1. This CDR3 region has 17 residues. V gave up 2 bases and J gave up 7 bases; unmatched junction bases: 13. Germline CDR1 reads ENHRY; CDR2 reads SYGVKD. The CDR3 coding sequence is TGTGCCATCAGTGAGGGTGTGCCCGGACAGGGAAATAATGAGCAGTTCTTC. Translated, it gives CAISEGVPGQGNNEQFF.

This chain's CDR3 is CASRTDSNQPQHF. In nucleotides, the CDR3 is TGCGCCAGCAGAACAGATAGCAATCAGCCCCAGCATTTT. This rearrangement joins TRBV5-1 to TRBJ1-5; D unclear. This CDR3 has 13 amino acids. CDR1 is SGHRS, CDR2 YFSETQ, per germline. The ends were cut back, 5 bases at V and 0 bases at J, with 6 bases in the middle.